Sequencing of this T cell receptor beta chain was carried out in a study of identical twins. The CDR3 is 18 amino acids. V gave up 7 bases and J gave up 7 bases; unmatched junction bases: 24. Germline CDR1 reads SQVTM; CDR2 reads ANQGSEA. TCRdb used MiXCR to reprocess the 5' RACE reads, holding one entry per CDR3 protein. The table has under 400,000 distinct CDR3 sequences, approximately 9.1% seen once. This receptor was obtained from a woman aged 45-59 years in good health. Sample: naive T cells sorted from blood. The chain uses TRBV29-1 and TRBJ2-1, with 8 bases fitting TRBD2. This CDR3 reads CSDSPGLGSKGPSNEQFF. The DNA of the CDR3 is TGCAGCGATAGCCCGGGACTAGGGTCGAAGGGGCCATCAAATGAGCAGTTCTTC.